These 24 T cell receptor beta chains were sequenced from one sample in a study of T cells after yellow fever vaccination. TCRdb used MiXCR to reprocess the 5' RACE reads, holding one entry per CDR3 protein. Of a few hundred thousand distinct CDR3 sequences listed, 11% are singletons. The specimen was PBMCs, collected on the day of the first yellow fever vaccination. Receptor source: a man aged 18-30 years who received the YFV17D yellow fever vaccine.

The chain recombines TRBV18 with TRBJ1-2; possible D gene TRBD1, 5 bases. Deletions cut 3 bases from V and 8 bases from J, with 19 bases between. CDR3 length: 15 amino acids. Germline CDR1 reads KGHSH; CDR2 reads LQKENI. CDR3 sequence: CASSPFDEGARGYTF. The CDR3 bases are TGTGCCAGCTCACCCTTCGACGAAGGGGCGCGGGGCTACACCTTC.

CDR3 in DNA: TGTGCCAGTAGTATGGGACAGATACAAGAGACCCAGTACTTC. Amino acid sequence: CASSMGQIQETQYF. The genes are TRBV19 and TRBJ2-5; 7 positions match TRBD1. The V segment lost 3 bases and the J segment 2 bases; nucleotides outside the gene matches: 3. In germline, CDR1 is LNHDA, CDR2 SQIVND (reference sequence). The CDR3 runs to 14 residues.

This clonotype was seen at least ten times. The chain uses TRBV11-2 and TRBJ2-5; D is unclear. Germline loops: CDR1 SGHAT, CDR2 FQNNGV. CDR3 size: 14 residues. V was pared by 3 bases and J by 4 bases, with 12 bases between. The CDR3 sequence is CASSFLLSTETQYF. The CDR3 DNA follows: TGTGCCAGCAGCTTCCTACTTTCCACAGAGACCCAGTACTTC.

The CDR3 DNA is TGTGCCAGCAGCTTAGACCTATTAAATTCACCCCTCCACTTT. As protein: CASSLDLLNSPLHF. This rearrangement joins TRBV7-9 to TRBJ1-6; the D is unclear. Between the trimmed V and J ends, which lost 1 base and 7 bases, there was a span of 8 bases. The CDR3 extends over 14 amino acids. Germline V gene sequence: CDR1 SEHNR, CDR2 FQNEAQ (reference sequence).

This clonotype was seen at least ten times. V and J are TRBV10-3 and TRBJ2-1, with 12 bases fitting TRBD2. Per germline, CDR1 ENHRY and CDR2 SYGVKD. The trim removed 8 bases at V and 6 bases at J, leaving 5 bases unmatched. The CDR3 has 14 residues. CDR3 protein: CAILSSGGGNEQFF. CDR3 sequence (DNA): TGTGCCATCCTTTCTAGCGGGGGGGGCAATGAGCAGTTCTTC.

This clonotype was recorded many times. The DNA for the CDR3 is TGTGCCAGCAGCGGGGGGGACTACAATGAGCAGTTCTTC. Amino acid sequence: CASSGGDYNEQFF. The chain combines TRBV7-8 with TRBJ2-1; 7 bases are a match to TRBD2. This CDR3 is 13 amino acids long. Germline V gene data show CDR1 as SGHVS and CDR2 as FQNEAQ. V shed 5 bases, J shed 3 bases, and the junction held 1 base outside the gene matches.

The V and J genes are TRBV6-5 and TRBJ1-1; D uncertain. The CDR3 totals 14 residues. The germline V gene has CDR1 MNHEY and CDR2 SVGAGI. Trimming cost V 6 bases and J 1 base, with 12 bases left between them. The CDR3 bases are TGTGCCAGCAGCTACCGGAGGGAGAACACTGAAGCTTTCTTT. Protein product: CASSYRRENTEAFF.

The rearrangement uses TRBV29-1 and TRBJ2-1, with D possibly matching TRBD1 (5 bases). CDR1 is SQVTM and CDR2 is ANQGSEA in the germline V gene. There are 13 residues in the CDR3. V shed 6 bases and J shed 8 bases, with 17 bases lying between them. The CDR3 nucleotides are TGCAGCGTAAGGTCGACAGCCCCCTATGAGCAGTTCTTC. Protein product: CSVRSTAPYEQFF.

This clonotype came up a few times. This chain connects TRBV15 to TRBJ1-4; D gene ambiguous. Germline V CDR1 and CDR2: LNHNV, YYDKDF (reference sequence). The CDR3 runs to 12 residues. The V and J ends lost 3 bases and 11 bases respectively, with 10 bases between them. CDR3 protein: CATSSPRVKLFF. The CDR3 DNA is TGTGCCACCAGCAGCCCCCGGGTTAAACTGTTTTTT.

This sequence joins TRBV10-2 and TRBJ2-7; 13 nucleotides align to TRBD2. This CDR3 comprises 16 residues. Germline V CDR1 and CDR2: WSHSY, SAAADI. The V segment lost 4 bases and the J segment 6 bases; nucleotides outside the gene matches: 9. The CDR3 is CASSGPGTSGVGEQYF. The DNA for the CDR3 is TGCGCCAGCAGTGGGCCCGGGACTAGCGGGGTAGGCGAGCAGTACTTC.

The chain joins TRBV20-1 to TRBJ1-6; 7 bases line up with TRBD1. CDR3 length equals 14 residues. Losses at the gene ends were 4 bases for V and 7 bases for J; bases not matched to a gene: 7. From germline, CDR1 is DFQATT and CDR2 SNEGSKA (reference sequence). The CDR3 nucleotides read TGCAGTGCTAAGGGCTCAGGGGGGAATTCACCCCTCCACTTT. Protein product: CSAKGSGGNSPLHF.

The chain employs TRBV2 and TRBJ1-1, with D unresolved. This CDR3 spans 14 amino acids. Germline V gene sequence: CDR1 SNHLY, CDR2 FYNNEI. The ends were cut back, 5 bases at V and 0 bases at J, with 10 bases in the middle. CDR3 protein: CASSLGPMNTEAFF. The DNA of the CDR3 is TGTGCCAGCAGTTTAGGACCAATGAACACTGAAGCTTTCTTT.

This clonotype was picked up a small number of times. The chain recombines TRBV7-2 with TRBJ1-1, with no clear D. The CDR3 is 16 amino acids. The V gene's germline CDR1 is SGHTA and CDR2 FQGNSA. The germline V and J ends were trimmed by 5 bases and 2 bases, with 18 bases remaining between them. The DNA for the CDR3 is TGTGCCAGCAGCCTGAACGGATTGGGATTAAACACTGAAGCTTTCTTT. Amino acids: CASSLNGLGLNTEAFF.

The V and J genes are TRBV6-2 or TRBV6-3 and TRBJ2-7; TRBD1 matches at 7 bases. Germline-derived CDR1 and CDR2 are MNHEY and SVGEGT. The CDR3 spans 12 residues. V was clipped by 4 bases and J by 4 bases; unmatched bases: 1. This chain's CDR3 is CASSWTGYEQYV. DNA for the CDR3: TGTGCCAGCAGTTGGACAGGATACGAGCAGTACGTC.

The chain uses TRBV20-1 and TRBJ1-5; D ambiguous. Trimming removed 5 bases from V and 7 bases from J, with 15 bases in between. Germline CDR1 and CDR2: DFQATT and SNEGSKA (reference sequence). The CDR3 contains 13 residues. CDR3 loop: CSAAGVSRQPQHF. In nucleotides, the CDR3 is TGCAGTGCTGCTGGGGTGAGTCGGCAGCCCCAGCATTTT.

The chain uses TRBV7-2 and TRBJ2-5; 9 bases are a match to TRBD2. After removal of 3 bases from V and 1 base from J, the junction contained 3 bases not matched to a gene. The CDR3 has 15 residues. The germline V gene encodes CDR1 SGHTA and CDR2 FQGNSA. The CDR3 spells CASSFSGGSQETQYF. The DNA of the CDR3 is TGTGCCAGCAGCTTTAGCGGGGGAAGCCAAGAGACCCAGTACTTC.

The rearrangement links TRBV4-1 to TRBJ2-4; D gene unclear. V was cut by 1 base and J by 0 bases, with 10 bases left in between. Germline loops: CDR1 MGHRA, CDR2 YSYEKL. The CDR3 extends over 16 amino acids. CDR3 nucleotides: TGCGCCAGCAGCCAAGGGATACCCTTAGCCAAAAACATTCAGTACTTC. Amino acids: CASSQGIPLAKNIQYF.

The rearrangement uses TRBV5-1 and TRBJ2-5; the D gene is possibly TRBD2 (5 bases). The V gene lost 4 bases and the J gene lost 3 bases, with 25 bases spanning the gap. Germline CDR1 is SGHRS and CDR2 is YFSETQ. The CDR3 loop spans 18 amino acids. The CDR3 coding sequence is TGCGCCAGCAGCACACGGGGTTGGTCTAGCCTAAGGGAAGAGACCCAGTACTTC. It is translated as CASSTRGWSSLREETQYF.

V usage is TRBV4-1 and J usage is TRBJ2-7, with TRBD2 as a possible D gene (7 bases). Per the germline V gene, CDR1 is MGHRA and CDR2 is YSYEKL. The V end lost 1 base, the J end lost 3 bases, and 13 bases lay between the germline ends. This CDR3 comprises 15 residues. CDR3 nucleotide sequence: TGCGCCAGCAGCCAAGTCCCGGGGGGCGACTACGAGCAGTACTTC. Protein: CASSQVPGGDYEQYF.

This clonotype was seen many times. CDR3 nucleotides: TGCGCCAGCAGCTTGTTTTTGACTCGTCGCGGCAGAGCCTACGAGCAGTACTTC. Amino acid sequence: CASSLFLTRRGRAYEQYF. The V call is TRBV5-1, the J call TRBJ2-7; D is unclear. Germline assignment: CDR1 SGHRS and CDR2 YFSETQ. CDR3 size: 18 residues. Trimming took 1 base from V and 2 from J, leaving 22 bases between them.

This clonotype was seen a handful of times. The CDR3 is CASSVVAGSAETQYF. The CDR3 bases are TGTGCCAGCAGCGTAGTCGCGGGGAGCGCGGAGACCCAGTACTTC. The chain links TRBV9 to TRBJ2-5; the D gene is possibly TRBD2 (6 bases). V was trimmed by 0 bases and J by 5 bases, leaving 14 bases between them. The CDR3 extends over 15 amino acids. Germline CDR1 SGDLS, CDR2 YYNGEE.

This clonotype was picked up a small number of times. The V gene is TRBV5-4, the J gene TRBJ2-5; either TRBD1 or TRBD2 may supply D (7 bases each). Per germline, CDR1 SGHNT and CDR2 YYREEE (reference sequence). Trimming removed 9 bases from V and 1 base from J, with 13 bases in between. The CDR3 runs 13 residues. The CDR3 DNA is TGTGCCACCAGGGGGGGATTCCAAGAGACCCAGTACTTC. Translation gives CATRGGFQETQYF.

The V call is TRBV12-3 or TRBV12-4, the J call TRBJ1-1; D remains unclear. CDR3 length: 14 residues. The V end lost 6 bases, the J end lost 4 bases, and 15 bases lay between the germline ends. Here the CDR3 DNA reads TGTGCCAGCAGAACCTCAGATTGGGGCACTGAAGCTTTCTTT. Protein: CASRTSDWGTEAFF.

In this sample, this clonotype turned up a few times. This rearrangement joins TRBV9 to TRBJ1-1; D not certain. Between the trimmed V and J ends, which lost 0 bases and 3 bases, there was a span of 12 bases. Germline CDR1 SGDLS, CDR2 YYNGEE. The CDR3 is 15 residues long. CDR3 sequence: CASSVGPNLDTEAFF. The CDR3 nucleotides are TGTGCCAGCAGCGTAGGACCTAACCTGGACACTGAAGCTTTCTTT.